The next 4 T cell receptor beta chains were all read from a single sample in a study of neurological immune-mediated disorders. TCRdb independently ran MiXCR on the 5' RACE reads; one entry per CDR3 protein. The sample holds about 60,000 distinct CDR3 sequences, around 3.4% seen once. What was sequenced was PBMCs. These receptors all come from a woman in her fifties or sixties with multiple sclerosis.

This clonotype was detected many times. The CDR3 loop reads CASSADRGFEQYF. In DNA, the CDR3 is TGTGCCAGCAGCGCGGACAGGGGTTTCGAGCAGTACTTC. The gene calls are TRBV5-5 and TRBJ2-7; 9 nucleotides line up with TRBD1. CDR1 is SGHKS and CDR2 is YYEKEE in the germline V gene (reference sequence). The CDR3 spans 13 residues. V shed 4 bases, J shed 6 bases, and the junction held 5 bases outside the gene matches.

This clonotype appeared a few times. The genes are TRBV7-2 and TRBJ1-2; the D is unclear. The germline gives CDR1 SGHTA, CDR2 FQGNSA. The length of the CDR3 is 14 residues. Trimming cost V 3 bases and J 4 bases, with 12 bases left between them. The CDR3 loop reads CASSFRESSYGYTF. The CDR3 region has the DNA TGTGCCAGCAGCTTTCGGGAAAGTTCCTATGGCTACACCTTC.

This clonotype has a count of ten or more. The gene calls are TRBV3-1 and TRBJ2-1; a weak D match, TRBD2 (5 bases). Germline loops: CDR1 LGHDT, CDR2 YNNKEL (reference sequence). The CDR3 loop spans 13 amino acids. Trimming pared 4 bases from V and 7 bases from J, leaving 11 bases between. The CDR3 DNA is TGTGCCAGCAGCCCCACCCGGGGAAATGAGCAGTTCTTC. Translation: CASSPTRGNEQFF.

The table lists this clonotype with many counts. The rearrangement uses TRBV20-1 and TRBJ2-3, with D unclear. Germline CDR1 reads DFQATT; CDR2 reads SNEGSKA (reference sequence). Trimming removed 7 bases at V and 0 bases at J, with 2 bases between. The CDR3 covers 10 residues. CDR3 amino acids: CSGSTDTQYF. DNA of the CDR3: TGCAGTGGAAGCACAGATACGCAGTATTTT.